One and the same sample provided the 20 T cell receptor beta chains below, sequenced in a study of blood T cell repertoires in COVID-19. Sequencing used immunoSEQ multiplex PCR; TCRdb keeps in-frame clones, though not all of them. Of about 310,000 clones in the sample, roughly 86% were seen once. Sequences were obtained from PBMCs or T cells enriched from blood (not recorded which). All receptors come from a woman younger than 30 who had recovered from COVID-19.

J is TRBJ2-1 and V is TRBV28, with 9 positions matching TRBD2. The length of the CDR3 is 15 residues. Per germline, CDR1 MDHEN and CDR2 SYDVKM. Trimming took 6 bases from V and 6 from J; bases not matched to a gene: 9. CDR3 coding DNA: TGTGCCAGCAGAACGAGCATAGCGGGAGCCAATGAGCAGTTCTTC. This encodes CASRTSIAGANEQFF.

This clone showed up just a few times. The rearrangement uses TRBV7-9 and TRBJ2-7, with 12 bases fitting TRBD1. Germline V gene lookup returns CDR1 SEHNR and CDR2 FQNEAQ (reference sequence). This CDR3 region has 16 residues. Losses at the gene ends were 1 base for V and 10 bases for J; bases not matched to a gene: 11. Here the CDR3 reads CASSLVAGTGGRGQYF. DNA of the CDR3: TGTGCCAGCAGCTTAGTTGCCGGGACAGGGGGCCGGGGTCAGTACTTC.

The rearrangement joins TRBV28 to TRBJ2-3; D is undetermined. Trimming took 2 bases from V and 2 from J, leaving 8 bases between them. CDR1 and CDR2 from the germline V gene are MDHEN and SYDVKM. This CDR3 has 14 residues. CDR3 loop: CASSLKQLTDTQYF. CDR3 DNA: TGTGCCAGCAGTTTAAAACAGCTCACAGATACGCAGTATTTT.

This sequence joins TRBV4-1 and TRBJ1-4, with D hard to call. This CDR3 spans 15 amino acids. Trimming took 1 base from V and 0 from J, leaving 6 bases between them. Germline V CDR1 and CDR2: MGHRA, YSYEKL. In nucleotides, the CDR3 is TGCGCCAGCAGCCAAGTAACAGCAACTAATGAAAAACTGTTTTTT. This gives the protein CASSQVTATNEKLFF.

The chain is built from TRBV5-1 and TRBJ2-1; 9 bases match TRBD1. CDR1 and CDR2 (germline): SGHRS, YFSETQ. V shed 0 bases, J shed 7 bases, and the junction held 8 bases outside the gene matches. This CDR3 has 16 residues. The CDR3 loop is CASSLAGTGIPNEQFF. The CDR3, as DNA: TGCGCCAGCAGCTTGGCCGGGACAGGGATCCCGAATGAGCAGTTCTTC.

The J gene is TRBJ1-6, the V gene TRBV7-2; 10 bases agree with TRBD1. After removal of 4 bases from V and 7 bases from J, the junction contained 1 base not matched to a gene. The CDR3 totals 14 residues. Germline loops: CDR1 SGHTA, CDR2 FQGNSA. The CDR3 bases are TGTGCCAGCAGCTGGGACAGGGGCAATTCACCCCTCCACTTT. This translates into CASSWDRGNSPLHF. Together with reference TRBV7-2 and TRBJ1-6, the CDR3 gives the full variable domain: GAGVSQSPSNKVTEKGKDVELRCDPISGHTALYWYRQSLGQGLEFLIYFQGNSAPDKSGLPSDRFSAERTGGSVSTLTIQRTQQEDSAVYLCASSWDRGNSPLHFGNGTRLTVT.

The CDR3 protein is CASSPLALAADGEAFF. In DNA form, the CDR3 reads TGTGCCAGCAGCCCCCTGGCTCTGGCCGCAGATGGTGAAGCTTTCTTT. The V call is TRBV9, the J call TRBJ1-1, with no clear D. The CDR3 covers 16 residues. Trimming removed 4 bases from V and 7 bases from J, with 23 bases in between. The germline CDR1 and CDR2 sequences are SGDLS and YYNGEE.

Regarding this clone: One end of the junction varies from germline; a read error may be responsible. V gene TRBV7-6 combines with J gene TRBJ2-1, with 7 nucleotides matching TRBD2. The CDR3 is 14 amino acids. CDR1 is SGHVS, CDR2 FNYEAQ, per germline. Written as DNA, the CDR3 is TGTGCCAGCAGCTTGTCGGGGGGTGACAACGAGCAGTTCTTC. Translating it yields CASSLSGGDNEQFF.

The V call is TRBV6-1, the J call TRBJ1-2; possible D gene TRBD1, 5 bases. The CDR3 extends over 14 amino acids. Germline assignment: CDR1 MNHNS and CDR2 SASEGT. Trimming cost V 2 bases and J 7 bases, with 14 bases left between them. The CDR3 loop reads CASSEFIGRGGYTF. The CDR3 bases are TGTGCCAGCAGTGAATTTATAGGGAGGGGTGGCTACACCTTC.

The chain carries TRBV5-4 and TRBJ1-5; D may be TRBD1 (5 bases). The CDR3 has 16 residues. CDR1 and CDR2 from the germline V gene are SGHNT and YYREEE (reference sequence). The V gene lost 2 bases and the J gene lost 9 bases, with 21 bases spanning the gap. The CDR3 region has the DNA TGTGCCAGCAGCTTCGGGGACGGGGGACCGAATGGGCCCCAGCATTTT. Protein product: CASSFGDGGPNGPQHF.

This chain uses TRBV5-1 with TRBJ1-4; D is uncertain. The CDR3 has 16 residues. Deletions cut 4 bases from V and 0 bases from J, with 13 bases between. Germline values: CDR1 SGHRS, CDR2 YFSETQ. CDR3 sequence reads: CASSAYGVATNEKLFF. The CDR3, as DNA: TGCGCCAGCAGCGCCTACGGAGTTGCAACTAATGAAAAACTGTTTTTT.

The chain has TRBV27 and TRBJ1-1, with 7 bases aligning to TRBD1. Germline lookup yields CDR1 MNHEY and CDR2 SMNVEV (reference sequence). With 5 bases clipped from V and 3 bases from J, the junction kept 6 bases outside the gene matches. The CDR3 loop spans 14 amino acids. CDR3 protein: CASSPIDRDTEAFF. The CDR3 bases are TGTGCCAGCAGTCCAATCGACAGGGACACTGAAGCTTTCTTT.

This clone has only a few counts. J is TRBJ1-2 and V is TRBV6-5, with D possibly being TRBD1 (5 bases). The germline V gene has CDR1 MNHEY and CDR2 SVGAGI. There are 12 residues in the CDR3. Trimming removed 9 bases from V and 4 bases from J, with 12 bases in between. CDR3 loop: CARGDSVYGYTF. CDR3 nucleotides: TGTGCCAGGGGGGACTCGGTCTATGGCTACACCTTC.

The chain employs TRBV29-1 and TRBJ2-7; 8 bases map to TRBD2. The CDR3 runs to 16 residues. Germline CDR1 is SQVTM and CDR2 is ANQGSEA. Germline trimming cut 2 bases from V and 7 bases from J; bases unmatched to any gene: 16. The CDR3 DNA follows: TGCAGCGTTGAACGGGGGGAAGCGGGGGCCGTGGGAGAGCAGTACTTC. This encodes CSVERGEAGAVGEQYF.

The rearrangement joins TRBV7-9 to TRBJ1-6; D might be TRBD1 (5 bases). CDR1 is SEHNR and CDR2 is FQNEAQ in the germline V gene (reference sequence). Trimming removed 1 base from V and 6 bases from J, with 10 bases in between. This CDR3 region has 15 residues. This chain's CDR3 is CASSLGGLSNSPLHF. The CDR3, as DNA: TGTGCCAGCAGCTTAGGGGGACTTTCTAATTCACCCCTCCACTTT. The full variable domain, completed using reference TRBV7-9 and TRBJ1-6, is DTGVSQNPRHKITKRGQNVTFRCDPISEHNRLYWYRQTLGQGPEFLTYFQNEAQLEKSRLLSDRFSAERPKGSFSTLEIQRTEQGDSAMYLCASSLGGLSNSPLHFGNGTRLTVT.

CDR3 sequence reads: CASSGQGTGELFF. CDR3 in DNA: TGTGCCAGCAGCGGACAGGGGACCGGGGAGCTGTTTTTT. The V call is TRBV2, the J call TRBJ2-2, with 9 positions matching TRBD1. Germline CDR1 SNHLY, CDR2 FYNNEI. The J segment lost 5 bases and the V segment lost 6 bases, leaving 1 base of the junction unmatched. The CDR3 has 13 amino acids.

The chain uses TRBV27 and TRBJ1-1; possible D gene TRBD1, 6 bases. CDR3 length: 14 amino acids. V was pared by 5 bases and J by 2 bases, with 12 bases between. CDR1 is MNHEY and CDR2 is SMNVEV in the germline V gene (reference sequence). The CDR3 spells CASSPRGGNTEAFF. CDR3 DNA sequence: TGTGCCAGCAGTCCCAGAGGGGGAAACACTGAAGCTTTCTTT.

J is TRBJ1-1 and V is TRBV11-3; 9 nucleotides agree with TRBD1. J was trimmed by 2 bases and V by 5 bases; bases with no gene match: 9. Germline V gene lookup returns CDR1 SGHNT and CDR2 YENEEA. There are 16 residues in the CDR3. The CDR3 region has the DNA TGTGCCAGCAGCCGGACAGGGGCCCGGGGAAACACTGAAGCTTTCTTT. Translated, it gives CASSRTGARGNTEAFF.

This chain connects TRBV19 to TRBJ1-2; 8 bases match TRBD1. CDR1 is LNHDA, CDR2 SQIVND, per germline (reference sequence). Unmatched junction bases numbered 9, after V lost 3 bases and J lost 3 bases. This CDR3 has 16 amino acids. The CDR3 nucleotides read TGTGCCAGTAGTATTCCCCCGACAGGGGCTGACTATGGCTACACCTTC. It codes for CASSIPPTGADYGYTF.

In regard to this clone: Different DNA sequences within this sample yield the same CDR3. The chain combines TRBV12-3 or TRBV12-4 with TRBJ2-2; D is undetermined. With 3 bases removed from V and 4 bases from J, the gap between germline ends came to 6 bases. The CDR3 is 13 amino acids. The CDR3 reads CASSFVATGELFF. The CDR3, as DNA: TGTGCCAGCAGTTTCGTGGCCACCGGGGAGCTGTTTTTT.